The T cell receptor beta chain under discussion was sequenced for a study of technical replicates of blood from four donors. The CDR3 totals 13 residues. The germline CDR1 and CDR2 sequences are SGHTA and FQGNSA. Trimming removed 3 bases from V and 6 bases from J, with 12 bases in between. Here immunoSEQ multiplex PCR was the method, and the copy in TCRdb shows in-frame clones only, minus some. Found here are over 65,000 clones, around 97% of them singletons; the top ten hold approximately 0.2%. This receptor was obtained from a human donor in good health. Sequenced: T cells isolated from PBMCs. The chain employs TRBV7-2 and TRBJ2-7, with D tentatively TRBD2 (7 bases). DNA of the CDR3: TGTGCCAGCAGCTTCATACGGGGGGCCGAGCAGTACTTC. It translates to CASSFIRGAEQYF.